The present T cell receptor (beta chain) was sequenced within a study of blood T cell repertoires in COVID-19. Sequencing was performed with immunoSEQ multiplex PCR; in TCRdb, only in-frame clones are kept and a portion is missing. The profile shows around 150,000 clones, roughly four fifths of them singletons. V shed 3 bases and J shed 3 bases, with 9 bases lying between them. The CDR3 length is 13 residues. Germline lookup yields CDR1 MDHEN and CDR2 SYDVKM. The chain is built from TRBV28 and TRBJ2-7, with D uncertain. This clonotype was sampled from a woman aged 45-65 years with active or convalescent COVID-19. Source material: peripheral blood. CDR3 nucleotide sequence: TGTGCCAGCAGTTTGGGCTTCGACTACGAGCAGTACTTC. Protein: CASSLGFDYEQYF.